What follows describes a single TCR beta chain. The data were obtained in a study of blood T cell repertoires in COVID-19. Seattle patient enrollment occurred during active infection, with longitudinal follow-up thereafter. Sequencing was performed with immunoSEQ multiplex PCR; in TCRdb, only in-frame clones are kept and a portion is missing. The sample consists of about 410,000 clones, about 89% of them appearing once. The CDR3 spans 14 residues. Looked up from germline, CDR1 is SGHNT and CDR2 is YYREEE (reference sequence). V shed 3 bases, J shed 3 bases, and the junction held 2 bases outside the gene matches.

This receptor was obtained from a woman in her thirties or forties with COVID-19, enrolled during active disease. The sequenced sample was peripheral blood. J is TRBJ1-3 and V is TRBV5-4; 8 bases agree with TRBD1. The chain's CDR3 is CASSSGGDGNTIYF. CDR3 sequence (DNA): TGTGCCAGCAGCTCAGGGGGCGATGGAAACACCATATATTTT.